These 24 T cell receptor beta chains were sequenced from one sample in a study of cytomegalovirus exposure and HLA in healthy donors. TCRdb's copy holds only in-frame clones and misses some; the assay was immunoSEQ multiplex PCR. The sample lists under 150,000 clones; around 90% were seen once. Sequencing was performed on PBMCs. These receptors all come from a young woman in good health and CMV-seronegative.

The CDR3 here is CASSVDRVNYGYTF. The CDR3 DNA reads TGTGCCAGCAGTGTGGACAGGGTAAACTATGGCTACACCTTC. J is TRBJ1-2 and V is TRBV25-1; 8 positions agree with TRBD1. Germline-derived CDR1 and CDR2 are MGHDK and SYGVNS. With V trimmed by 4 bases and J by 2 bases, 3 bases remained unmatched. This CDR3 contains 14 residues.

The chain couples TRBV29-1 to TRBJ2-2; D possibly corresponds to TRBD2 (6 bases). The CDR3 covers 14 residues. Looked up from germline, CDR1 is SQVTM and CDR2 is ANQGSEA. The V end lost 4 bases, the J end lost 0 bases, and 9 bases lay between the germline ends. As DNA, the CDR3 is TGCAGCGTTGGGGGGGTCCCGAACACCGGGGAGCTGTTTTTT. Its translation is CSVGGVPNTGELFF.

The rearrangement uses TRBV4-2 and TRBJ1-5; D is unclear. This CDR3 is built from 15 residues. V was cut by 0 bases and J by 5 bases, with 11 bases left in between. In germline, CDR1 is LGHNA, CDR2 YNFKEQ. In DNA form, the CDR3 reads TGTGCCAGCAGCCAAGACCCCGGGGAGGATCAGCCCCAGCATTTT. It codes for CASSQDPGEDQPQHF.

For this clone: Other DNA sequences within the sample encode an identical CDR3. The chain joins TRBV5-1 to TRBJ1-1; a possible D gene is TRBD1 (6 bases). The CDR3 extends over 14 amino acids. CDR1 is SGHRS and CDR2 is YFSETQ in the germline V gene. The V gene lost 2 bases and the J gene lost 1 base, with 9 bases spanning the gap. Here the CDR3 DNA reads TGCGCCAGCAGCTTACAGGGCGCGAACACTGAAGCTTTCTTT. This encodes CASSLQGANTEAFF.

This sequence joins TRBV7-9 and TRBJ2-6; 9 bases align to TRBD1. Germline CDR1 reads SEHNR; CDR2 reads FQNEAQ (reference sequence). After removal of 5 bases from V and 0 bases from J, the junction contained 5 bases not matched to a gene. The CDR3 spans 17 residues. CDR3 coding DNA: TGTGCCAGCAGCCGGACAGGGGTGATCTCTGGGGCCAACGTCCTGACTTTC. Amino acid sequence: CASSRTGVISGANVLTF.

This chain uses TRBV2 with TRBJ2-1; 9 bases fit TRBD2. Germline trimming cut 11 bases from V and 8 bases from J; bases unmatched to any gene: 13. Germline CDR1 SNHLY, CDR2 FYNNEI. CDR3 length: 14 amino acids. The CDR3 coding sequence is TGTGCCTGGCAACGGCGGGGGGGCGGGTATGAGCAGTTCTTC. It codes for CAWQRRGGGYEQFF.

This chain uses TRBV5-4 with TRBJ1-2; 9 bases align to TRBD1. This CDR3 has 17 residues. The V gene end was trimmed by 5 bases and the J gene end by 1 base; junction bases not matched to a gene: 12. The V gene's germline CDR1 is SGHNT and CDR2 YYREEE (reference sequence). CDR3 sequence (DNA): TGTGCCAGCAGGCCGAGAGACCGGACAGGGGATAACTATGGCTACACCTTC. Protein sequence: CASRPRDRTGDNYGYTF. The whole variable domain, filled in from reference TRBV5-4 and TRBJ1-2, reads ETGVTQSPTHLIKTRGQQVTLRCSSQSGHNTVSWYQQALGQGPQFIFQYYREEENGRGNFPPRFSGLQFPNYSSELNVNALELDDSALYLCASRPRDRTGDNYGYTFGSGTRLTVV.

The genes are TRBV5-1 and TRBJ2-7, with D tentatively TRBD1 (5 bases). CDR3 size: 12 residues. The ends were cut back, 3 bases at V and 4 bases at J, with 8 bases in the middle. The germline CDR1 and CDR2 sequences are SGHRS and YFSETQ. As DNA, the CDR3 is TGCGCCAGCAGCTCCCAGGGTTACGAGCAGTACTTC. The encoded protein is CASSSQGYEQYF.

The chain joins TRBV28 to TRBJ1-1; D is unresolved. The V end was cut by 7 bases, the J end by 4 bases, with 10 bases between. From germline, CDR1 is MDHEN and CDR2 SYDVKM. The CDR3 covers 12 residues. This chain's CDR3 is CASIDFSTEAFF. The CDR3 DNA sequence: TGTGCCAGCATAGATTTTAGCACTGAAGCTTTCTTT.

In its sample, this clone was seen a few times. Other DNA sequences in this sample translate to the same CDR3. CDR3 DNA sequence: TGTGCCAGTAGTAGGCAGGGCACAGATACGCAGTATTTT. Amino acid sequence: CASSRQGTDTQYF. This chain uses TRBV19 with TRBJ2-3; D not certain. CDR3 length: 13 amino acids. V was clipped by 4 bases and J by 1 base, with 6 bases between them. Germline loops: CDR1 LNHDA, CDR2 SQIVND (reference sequence).

The CDR3 region is CASSSAGEQDEKLFF. As DNA, the CDR3 is TGTGCCAGCAGCAGTGCAGGGGAACAAGACGAAAAACTGTTTTTT. The chain recombines TRBV7-9 with TRBJ1-4; possible D gene TRBD1, 6 bases. V lost 5 bases and J 8 bases, leaving 18 bases between the germline ends. The CDR3 spans 15 residues. Germline CDR1 SEHNR, CDR2 FQNEAQ (reference sequence).

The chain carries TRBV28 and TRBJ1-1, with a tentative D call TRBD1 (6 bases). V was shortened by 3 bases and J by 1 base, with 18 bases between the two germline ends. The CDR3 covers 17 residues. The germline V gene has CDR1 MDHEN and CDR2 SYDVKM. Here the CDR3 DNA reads TGTGCCAGCAGTTTGCAAAATCAACAGGGTAGGAACACTGAAGCTTTCTTT. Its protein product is CASSLQNQQGRNTEAFF.

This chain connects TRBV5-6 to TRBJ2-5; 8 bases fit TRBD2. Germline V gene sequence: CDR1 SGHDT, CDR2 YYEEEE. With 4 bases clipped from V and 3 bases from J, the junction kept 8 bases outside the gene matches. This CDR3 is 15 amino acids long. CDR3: CASSASGSAEETQYF. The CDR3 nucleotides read TGTGCCAGCAGCGCAAGCGGGAGTGCCGAAGAGACCCAGTACTTC.

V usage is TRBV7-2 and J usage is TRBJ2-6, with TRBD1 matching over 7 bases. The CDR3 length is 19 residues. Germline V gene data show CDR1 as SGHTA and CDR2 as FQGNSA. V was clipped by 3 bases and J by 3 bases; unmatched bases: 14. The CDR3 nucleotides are TGTGCCAGCAGCTTCCGGAGACAGGGAAGGGGGAGTGGGGCCAACGTCCTGACTTTC. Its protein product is CASSFRRQGRGSGANVLTF.

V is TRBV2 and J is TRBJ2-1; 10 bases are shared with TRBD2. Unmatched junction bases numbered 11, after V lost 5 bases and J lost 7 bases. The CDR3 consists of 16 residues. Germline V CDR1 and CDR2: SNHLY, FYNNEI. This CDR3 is CASSPGYLAGANEQFF. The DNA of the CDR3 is TGTGCCAGCAGTCCCGGTTATCTAGCGGGAGCTAATGAGCAGTTCTTC.

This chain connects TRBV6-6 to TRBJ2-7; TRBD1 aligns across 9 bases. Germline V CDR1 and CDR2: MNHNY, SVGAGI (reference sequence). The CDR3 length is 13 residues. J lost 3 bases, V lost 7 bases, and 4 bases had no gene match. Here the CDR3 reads CASTWGQGYEQYF. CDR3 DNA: TGTGCCAGCACCTGGGGACAGGGCTACGAGCAGTACTTC.

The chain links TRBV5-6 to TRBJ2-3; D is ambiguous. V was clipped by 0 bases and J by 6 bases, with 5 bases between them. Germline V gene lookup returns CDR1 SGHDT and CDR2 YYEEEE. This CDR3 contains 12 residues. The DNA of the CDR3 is TGTGCCAGCAGCTTGGCCTTGGATACGCAGTATTTT. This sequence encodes CASSLALDTQYF.

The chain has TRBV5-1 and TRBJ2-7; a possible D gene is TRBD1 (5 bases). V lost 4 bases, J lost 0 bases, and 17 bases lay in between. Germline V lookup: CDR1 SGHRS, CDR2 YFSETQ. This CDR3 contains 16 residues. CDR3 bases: TGCGCCAGCAGCGACCAAGCAGGGTTAAGCTCCTACGAGCAGTACTTC. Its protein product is CASSDQAGLSSYEQYF. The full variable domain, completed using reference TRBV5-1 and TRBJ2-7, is KAGVTQTPRYLIKTRGQQVTLSCSPISGHRSVSWYQQTPGQGLQFLFEYFSETQRNKGNFPGRFSGRQFSNSRSEMNVSTLELGDSALYLCASSDQAGLSSYEQYFGPGTRLTVT.

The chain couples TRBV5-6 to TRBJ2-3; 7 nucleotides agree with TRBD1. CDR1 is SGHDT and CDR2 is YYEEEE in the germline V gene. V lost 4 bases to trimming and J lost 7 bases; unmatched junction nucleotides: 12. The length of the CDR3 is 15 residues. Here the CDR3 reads CASSPGQRGWYTQYF. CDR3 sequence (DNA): TGTGCCAGCAGCCCGGGACAGCGCGGGTGGTATACGCAGTATTTT.

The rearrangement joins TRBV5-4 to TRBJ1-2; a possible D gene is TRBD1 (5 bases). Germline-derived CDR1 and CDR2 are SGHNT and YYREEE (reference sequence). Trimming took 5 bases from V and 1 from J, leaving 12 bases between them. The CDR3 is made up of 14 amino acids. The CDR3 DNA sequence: TGTGCCAGCAGACAGCAGGGATTTAACTATGGCTACACCTTC. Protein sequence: CASRQQGFNYGYTF.

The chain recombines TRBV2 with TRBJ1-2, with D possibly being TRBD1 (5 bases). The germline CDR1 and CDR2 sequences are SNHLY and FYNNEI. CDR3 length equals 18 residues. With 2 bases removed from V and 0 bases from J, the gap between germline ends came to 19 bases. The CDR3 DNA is TGTGCCAGCAGTGAATATTTCATCTTTGGGGCCCCTAACTATGGCTACACCTTC. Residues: CASSEYFIFGAPNYGYTF.

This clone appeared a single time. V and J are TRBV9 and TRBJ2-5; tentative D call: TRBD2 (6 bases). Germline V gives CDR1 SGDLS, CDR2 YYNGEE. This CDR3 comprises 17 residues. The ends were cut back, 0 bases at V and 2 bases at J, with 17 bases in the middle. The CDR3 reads CASSVAPAGPRQETQYF. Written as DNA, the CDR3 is TGTGCCAGCAGCGTAGCACCGGCGGGACCACGACAAGAGACCCAGTACTTC.

CDR3 bases: TGCGCCAGCAGCCTGGGACAGTACCAAGAGACCCAGTACTTC. Residues: CASSLGQYQETQYF. This chain links TRBV4-1 with TRBJ2-5, with 7 bases that match TRBD1. Germline V gives CDR1 MGHRA, CDR2 YSYEKL. J gave up 0 bases and V 4 bases, and 2 bases lay outside the gene matches. CDR3 length: 14 residues.

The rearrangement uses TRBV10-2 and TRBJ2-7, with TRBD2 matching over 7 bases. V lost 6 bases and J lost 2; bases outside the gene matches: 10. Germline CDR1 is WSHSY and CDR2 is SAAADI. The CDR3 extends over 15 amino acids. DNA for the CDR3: TGCGCCAGCAGGGCCCCTGCAAGCGGGGCCTACGAGCAGTACTTC. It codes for CASRAPASGAYEQYF.